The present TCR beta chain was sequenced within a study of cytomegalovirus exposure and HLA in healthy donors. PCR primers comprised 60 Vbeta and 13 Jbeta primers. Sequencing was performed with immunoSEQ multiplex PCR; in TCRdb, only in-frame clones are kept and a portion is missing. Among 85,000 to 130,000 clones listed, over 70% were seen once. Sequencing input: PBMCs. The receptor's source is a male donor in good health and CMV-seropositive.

DNA of the CDR3: TGTGCCAGCGATGGCTCTGAGGGCGAGATTGGGCAGTACTTC. Translation gives CASDGSEGEIGQYF. The chain is built from TRBV28 and TRBJ2-7; perhaps TRBD2 as D (5 bases). The V gene's germline CDR1 is MDHEN and CDR2 SYDVKM. The CDR3 covers 14 residues. Trimming took 8 bases from V and 9 from J, leaving 23 bases between them.